This TCR beta chain was obtained from a study of blood T cell repertoires in COVID-19. Generated by immunoSEQ multiplex PCR, the TCRdb table keeps only in-frame clones and is missing some. The sample consists of fewer than 300,000 clones, around 85% of them appearing once. The V end lost 5 bases, the J end lost 2 bases, and 15 bases lay between the germline ends. CDR1 is MDHEN, CDR2 SYDVKM, per germline. CDR3 length: 15 residues. This clone turned up a few times. Specimen: peripheral blood. V usage is TRBV28 and J usage is TRBJ1-2; tentative D call: TRBD1 (5 bases). The TCR originated in a human donor with COVID-19, enrolled during active disease. The donor label of this sample is uncertain. CDR3 in amino acids: CASSGYRGGNYGYTF. In DNA form, the CDR3 reads TGTGCCAGCAGTGGGTATAGGGGAGGGAACTATGGCTACACCTTC.